One and the same sample provided the 23 T cell receptor beta chains below, sequenced in a study of cytomegalovirus exposure and HLA in healthy donors. The PCR used 60 Vbeta and 13 Jbeta primers. Sequencing was performed with immunoSEQ multiplex PCR; in TCRdb, only in-frame clones are kept and a portion is missing. Among 85,000 to 100,000 clones listed, about four fifths were seen once. Sequencing was carried out using PBMCs. These TCRs come from a human donor in good health.

V usage is TRBV5-4 and J usage is TRBJ2-5; D is uncertain. CDR1 is SGHNT, CDR2 YYREEE, per germline (reference sequence). V was shortened by 2 bases and J by 5 bases, with 10 bases between the two germline ends. The CDR3 extends over 13 amino acids. The CDR3 coding sequence is TGTGCCAGCAGCTTCGGGTCCGGGGAGACCCAGTACTTC. This encodes CASSFGSGETQYF.

This clone was recorded only once. This chain uses TRBV30 with TRBJ1-2; D remains ambiguous. The V and J ends lost 3 bases and 4 bases respectively, with 12 bases between them. CDR3 size: 13 residues. The V gene's germline CDR1 is GTSNPN and CDR2 SVGIG (reference sequence). The CDR3 sequence: CAWRSTSSYGYTF. The CDR3 DNA is TGTGCCTGGAGATCGACATCAAGCTATGGCTACACCTTC.

This clone has just a few counts. The sample carries other DNA sequences with the same CDR3. The chain joins TRBV5-1 to TRBJ1-6, with 10 bases aligning to TRBD1. CDR1 SGHRS and CDR2 YFSETQ come from the germline V gene. This CDR3 spans 15 amino acids. The ends lost 5 bases at V and 8 bases at J; junction bases unmatched: 7. The CDR3 bases are TGCGCCAGCAGTAGGGACAGGGGTGCGGATTCACCCCTCCACTTT. Its translation: CASSRDRGADSPLHF.

The CDR3 sequence: CSVARVANTEAFF. The CDR3 DNA follows: TGCAGCGTTGCCAGGGTGGCGAACACTGAAGCTTTCTTT. The J gene is TRBJ1-1, the V gene TRBV29-1; maybe TRBD1 (5 bases). The CDR3 runs 13 residues. Germline V CDR1 and CDR2: SQVTM, ANQGSEA. The V and J ends lost 4 bases and 1 base respectively, with 10 bases between them.

The chain has TRBV9 and TRBJ2-7; 9 nucleotides align to TRBD2. The germline V gene has CDR1 SGDLS and CDR2 YYNGEE. The CDR3 totals 15 residues. V dropped 0 bases and J dropped 2; count of bases not matched to a gene: 3. This chain's CDR3 is CASSVGRGGPYEQYF. CDR3 DNA sequence: TGTGCCAGCAGCGTAGGGCGGGGGGGCCCCTACGAGCAGTACTTC. Full variable domain (outside the CDR3, taken from reference TRBV9 and TRBJ2-7): DSGVTQTPKHLITATGQRVTLRCSPRSGDLSVYWYQQSLDQGLQFLIQYYNGEERAKGNILERFSAQQFPDLHSELNLSSLELGDSALYFCASSVGRGGPYEQYFGPGTRLTVT.

The rearrangement joins TRBV5-6 to TRBJ1-1; D is possibly TRBD1 (5 bases). CDR1 is SGHDT and CDR2 is YYEEEE in the germline V gene. The V end lost 4 bases, the J end lost 7 bases, and 17 bases lay between the germline ends. The CDR3 is 14 amino acids. The CDR3 region is CASSRWTSWCEAFF. The CDR3 coding sequence is TGTGCCAGCAGCCGGTGGACATCTTGGTGTGAAGCTTTCTTT.

The genes are TRBV9 and TRBJ2-7; TRBD2 agrees at 11 bases. The junction had 1 base not matched to a gene; V was cut back by 2 bases and J by 0 bases. The CDR3 is 15 amino acids. Germline V lookup: CDR1 SGDLS, CDR2 YYNGEE. CDR3 nucleotide sequence: TGTGCCAGCAGCGTGACTAGCGGGGACTCCTACGAGCAGTACTTC. It specifies CASSVTSGDSYEQYF.

This sequence joins TRBV5-1 and TRBJ2-7; 7 nucleotides line up with TRBD1. Trimming took 4 bases from V and 2 from J; bases not matched to a gene: 12. There are 16 residues in the CDR3. Per germline, CDR1 SGHRS and CDR2 YFSETQ. DNA of the CDR3: TGCGCCAGCAGCCCAGTACAGGGGACAGTAACCTACGAGCAGTACTTC. Translation: CASSPVQGTVTYEQYF. The whole variable domain, filled in from reference TRBV5-1 and TRBJ2-7, reads KAGVTQTPRYLIKTRGQQVTLSCSPISGHRSVSWYQQTPGQGLQFLFEYFSETQRNKGNFPGRFSGRQFSNSRSEMNVSTLELGDSALYLCASSPVQGTVTYEQYFGPGTRLTVT.

V gene TRBV4-3 combines with J gene TRBJ2-6; perhaps TRBD2 as D (6 bases). V lost 0 bases to trimming and J lost 3 bases, with 9 bases between them. CDR1 and CDR2 from the germline V gene are LGHNA and YSLEER. The CDR3 has 16 amino acids. CDR3 nucleotide sequence: TGCGCCAGCAGCCAAGATCGGGGGTATGGGGCCAACGTCCTGACTTTC. This sequence encodes CASSQDRGYGANVLTF.

V gene TRBV4-3 combines with J gene TRBJ2-1; weak D call: TRBD1 (5 bases). Looked up from germline, CDR1 is LGHNA and CDR2 is YSLEER. V shed 4 bases and J shed 7 bases, with 17 bases lying between them. The CDR3 extends over 15 amino acids. This CDR3 is CASSRSDGRGNEQFF. Here the CDR3 DNA reads TGCGCCAGCAGCCGATCGGACGGAAGGGGTAATGAGCAGTTCTTC.

The rearrangement joins TRBV10-3 to TRBJ1-2; TRBD1 aligns across 8 bases. With 11 bases clipped from V and 3 bases from J, the junction kept 14 bases outside the gene matches. The CDR3 is 15 residues long. Germline CDR1 ENHRY, CDR2 SYGVKD. The CDR3 bases are TGTGCCCTTAAACGGCAGGGGGCAGGGGACTATGGCTACACCTTC. Translating gives CALKRQGAGDYGYTF.

This clone was seen repeatedly, ten times or more. The CDR3 here is CATSDGMNTQYF. For the CDR3, the DNA is TGTGCCACTTCGGACGGGATGAATACGCAGTATTTT. V gene TRBV6-6 combines with J gene TRBJ2-3, with a possible D match to TRBD2 (5 bases). Per germline, CDR1 MNHNY and CDR2 SVGAGI (reference sequence). V was pared by 10 bases and J by 7 bases, with 15 bases between. This CDR3 contains 12 residues.

This clone turned up a few times. The rearrangement joins TRBV9 to TRBJ1-6; tentative D call: TRBD1 (6 bases). The CDR3 length is 15 residues. Trimming left V 8 bases short and J 7 bases short, with 19 bases between. Germline assignment: CDR1 SGDLS and CDR2 YYNGEE. CDR3 loop: CASGGAPGSNSPLHF. DNA for the CDR3: TGTGCCAGTGGGGGGGCCCCTGGTTCGAATTCACCCCTCCACTTT.

This sequence joins TRBV6-5 and TRBJ1-2, with D maybe TRBD1 (6 bases). The CDR3 is 15 amino acids. V was shortened by 0 bases and J by 4 bases, with 12 bases between the two germline ends. The germline V gene encodes CDR1 MNHEY and CDR2 SVGAGI. The CDR3 reads CASSYSSQGPYGYTF. The CDR3 DNA is TGTGCCAGCAGTTACTCGTCACAGGGACCCTATGGCTACACCTTC.

The chain joins TRBV11-2 to TRBJ2-3; D uncertain. CDR1 is SGHAT and CDR2 is FQNNGV in the germline V gene. This CDR3 has 15 amino acids. Trimming pared 5 bases from V and 2 bases from J, leaving 14 bases between. The CDR3 reads CASSESRVNTDTQYF. Here the CDR3 DNA reads TGTGCCAGCAGCGAAAGTCGAGTGAACACAGATACGCAGTATTTT. Using reference TRBV11-2 and TRBJ2-3 for the parts outside the CDR3, the full variable domain is EAGVAQSPRYKIIEKRQSVAFWCNPISGHATLYWYQQILGQGPKLLIQFQNNGVVDDSQLPKDRFSAERLKGVDSTLKIQPAKLEDSAVYLCASSESRVNTDTQYFGPGTRLTVL.

This chain joins TRBV29-1 and TRBJ1-1, with D unresolved. The germline V gene has CDR1 SQVTM and CDR2 ANQGSEA. V lost 4 bases to trimming and J lost 0 bases, with 12 bases between them. CDR3 length: 14 amino acids. CDR3 in amino acids: CSVGQSGVNTEAFF. CDR3 coding DNA: TGCAGCGTTGGGCAAAGCGGCGTGAACACTGAAGCTTTCTTT.

The chain is built from TRBV19 and TRBJ1-5, with D maybe TRBD1 (5 bases). The CDR3 sequence is 17 residues long. Germline assignment: CDR1 LNHDA and CDR2 SQIVND (reference sequence). Trimming left V 8 bases short and J 4 bases short, with 24 bases between. CDR3 in amino acids: CASQSLAGDRRNQPQHF. CDR3 DNA sequence: TGTGCCAGTCAATCGTTAGCGGGAGACAGACGAAATCAGCCCCAGCATTTT.

This clone was recorded at least ten times. The V call is TRBV18, the J call TRBJ1-5, with 9 bases identical to TRBD1. CDR1 is KGHSH and CDR2 is LQKENI in the germline V gene. CDR3 length: 15 amino acids. J was trimmed by 7 bases and V by 4 bases; bases with no gene match: 8. The CDR3 protein is CASSLDRGRGQPQHF. The CDR3 DNA is TGTGCCAGCTCACTAGACAGGGGGAGAGGGCAGCCCCAGCATTTT.

This clone was seen only a few times. The gene calls are TRBV5-6 and TRBJ2-4, with D perhaps TRBD1 (6 bases). CDR1 is SGHDT and CDR2 is YYEEEE in the germline V gene. Trimming took 0 bases from V and 6 from J, leaving 10 bases between them. The CDR3 consists of 14 residues. The CDR3 DNA reads as TGTGCCAGCAGCTTGGGACAGGTATCAAACATTCAGTACTTC. Its protein product is CASSLGQVSNIQYF.

The chain has TRBV5-1 and TRBJ2-1, with TRBD1 as a possible D gene (6 bases). V dropped 3 bases and J dropped 4 bases, with 23 bases sitting between them. This CDR3 has 18 amino acids. CDR1 and CDR2 (germline): SGHRS, YFSETQ. This chain's CDR3 is CASSSTTGQLTGYNEQFF. The CDR3 DNA reads as TGCGCCAGCAGCTCTACTACGGGACAACTTACCGGGTACAATGAGCAGTTCTTC.

The chain uses TRBV2 and TRBJ1-1, with unresolved D. In germline, CDR1 is SNHLY, CDR2 FYNNEI. The germline V and J ends were trimmed by 4 bases and 1 base, with 7 bases remaining between them. The length of the CDR3 is 13 residues. The CDR3 here is CASSAGKNTEAFF. CDR3 sequence (DNA): TGTGCCAGCAGTGCGGGGAAGAACACTGAAGCTTTCTTT. Based on the CDR3 plus reference TRBV2 and TRBJ1-1, the full variable domain is EPEVTQTPSHQVTQMGQEVILRCVPISNHLYFYWYRQILGQKVEFLVSFYNNEISEKSEIFDDQFSVERPDGSNFTLKIRSTKLEDSAMYFCASSAGKNTEAFFGQGTRLTVV.

The chain combines TRBV7-9 with TRBJ2-5, with no clear D. This CDR3 has 14 residues. Trimming shortened V by 5 bases and J by 0 bases, and 10 bases separated the two germline ends. From germline, CDR1 is SEHNR and CDR2 FQNEAQ (reference sequence). The CDR3 coding sequence is TGTGCCAGCAGCATTGAAGAGTACCAAGAGACCCAGTACTTC. Protein product: CASSIEEYQETQYF.

The J gene is TRBJ2-5, the V gene TRBV5-4; perhaps TRBD2 as D (5 bases). The J call is in doubt because the DNA end fits TRBJ2-7 better. The CDR3 loop spans 14 amino acids. Looked up from germline, CDR1 is SGHNT and CDR2 is YYREEE (reference sequence). The CDR3 DNA sequence: TGTGCCAGCAGCTCTCGTCGGGAAACCTACGAGCAGTACTTC. Translation: CASSSRRETYEQYF.